The 13 T cell receptor beta chains listed next were all sequenced from one sample in a study of cytomegalovirus exposure and HLA in healthy donors. This PCR relied on a set of 60 Vbeta primers and 13 Jbeta primers. Generated by immunoSEQ multiplex PCR, the TCRdb table keeps only in-frame clones and is missing some. The data hold around 110,000 clones, with 81% observed a single time. The sequencing sample was made of PBMCs. These receptors were collected from a woman aged 25-40 years in good health and CMV-seronegative.

In this sample, this clone turned up once. The V call is TRBV7-9, the J call TRBJ2-7; 8 positions match TRBD1. The V segment lost 0 bases and the J segment 4 bases; nucleotides outside the gene matches: 11. This CDR3 is 17 amino acids long. Germline V gene lookup returns CDR1 SEHNR and CDR2 FQNEAQ (reference sequence). The CDR3 DNA reads TGTGCCAGCAGCTTAGCGGGAAGTACCGGGACAGGTTACGAGCAGTACTTC. Amino acid sequence: CASSLAGSTGTGYEQYF. The variable domain in full, completed from reference TRBV7-9 and TRBJ2-7, reads DTGVSQNPRHKITKRGQNVTFRCDPISEHNRLYWYRQTLGQGPEFLTYFQNEAQLEKSRLLSDRFSAERPKGSFSTLEIQRTEQGDSAMYLCASSLAGSTGTGYEQYFGPGTRLTVT.

The J gene is TRBJ1-2, the V gene TRBV7-9; D gene uncertain. Trimming removed 0 bases at V and 4 bases at J, with 6 bases between. Germline loops: CDR1 SEHNR, CDR2 FQNEAQ (reference sequence). This CDR3 spans 13 amino acids. CDR3 sequence: CASSLARSYGYTF. The CDR3, as DNA: TGTGCCAGCAGCTTAGCGAGGAGCTATGGCTACACCTTC.

The CDR3 reads CASTLGGFYEQYF. Here the CDR3 DNA reads TGTGCCAGCACTTTGGGGGGTTTCTACGAGCAGTACTTC. The chain joins TRBV7-9 to TRBJ2-7, with D possibly TRBD2 on 6 matching bases. Germline V gives CDR1 SEHNR, CDR2 FQNEAQ (reference sequence). This CDR3 is built from 13 residues. The V end lost 7 bases, the J end lost 3 bases, and 13 bases lay between the germline ends. Supplemented by reference TRBV7-9 and TRBJ2-7, the full variable domain reads DTGVSQNPRHKITKRGQNVTFRCDPISEHNRLYWYRQTLGQGPEFLTYFQNEAQLEKSRLLSDRFSAERPKGSFSTLEIQRTEQGDSAMYLCASTLGGFYEQYFGPGTRLTVT.

This clone appeared a few times. This rearrangement joins TRBV10-1 to TRBJ1-2; possibly TRBD1 for D (5 bases). Trimming removed 8 bases from V and 8 bases from J, with 18 bases in between. Germline lookup yields CDR1 WNHNN and CDR2 SYGVQD (reference sequence). The length of the CDR3 is 13 residues. CDR3 residues: CASSRGEGAGYTF. DNA for the CDR3: TGCGCCAGCTCCCGAGGGGAGGGCGCGGGCTACACCTTC.

This chain connects TRBV11-1 to TRBJ2-7, with D uncertain. Germline V gene data show CDR1 as SGHAT and CDR2 as FQDESV (reference sequence). The V and J ends lost 6 bases and 2 bases respectively, with 5 bases between them. The CDR3 has 11 residues. CDR3 DNA: TGTGCCAGCAGTTCAACCTACGAGCAGTACTTC. Translating gives CASSSTYEQYF.

In this sample, this clone turned up once. At one of its ends the junction is not consistent with the germline gene, which may arise from a read error. V usage is TRBV7-9 and J usage is TRBJ2-2; tentative D call: TRBD2 (5 bases). CDR3 length: 12 amino acids. Germline loops: CDR1 SEHNR, CDR2 FQNEAQ (reference sequence). The CDR3 spells CSSSRTGGELFF. The CDR3 coding sequence is TGTTCCAGCAGCCGGACTGGGGGGGAGCTGTTTTTT.

CDR3 nucleotides: TGTGCCTGGACCCCCCTCCCCCAGCATTTT. Residues: CAWTPLPQHF. V gene TRBV30 combines with J gene TRBJ1-5, with D unclear. V was shortened by 4 bases and J by 10 bases, with 8 bases between the two germline ends. The germline gives CDR1 GTSNPN, CDR2 SVGIG (reference sequence). There are 10 residues in the CDR3.

The chain joins TRBV28 to TRBJ1-1; D may be TRBD1 (6 bases). Germline V gene data show CDR1 as MDHEN and CDR2 as SYDVKM. Deletions cut 2 bases from V and 2 bases from J, with 18 bases between. The CDR3 runs 17 residues. The CDR3 sequence: CASSLTGFRGDNTEAFF. Written as DNA, the CDR3 is TGTGCCAGCAGTTTAACAGGGTTTCGGGGGGACAACACTGAAGCTTTCTTT.

The chain links TRBV4-1 to TRBJ2-1, with 11 nucleotides matching TRBD2. After removal of 0 bases from V and 4 bases from J, the junction contained 2 bases not matched to a gene. The CDR3 runs to 16 residues. Looked up from germline, CDR1 is MGHRA and CDR2 is YSYEKL. DNA for the CDR3: TGCGCCAGCAGCCAAGATCTAGCGGGAGGTTACAATGAGCAGTTCTTC. Its protein product is CASSQDLAGGYNEQFF.

Worth noting for this clone: The sample carries other DNA sequences with the same CDR3. This sequence joins TRBV21-1 and TRBJ2-7; TRBD1, the table's D call, was not compared with the DNA. TRBV21-1 is given as a pseudogene. The CDR3 spans 12 residues. CDR3 DNA sequence: TGTGCCAGCAGCAGGGACACCTACGAGCAGTACTTC. This gives the protein CASSRDTYEQYF.

V is TRBV11-3 and J is TRBJ2-5, with 7 positions matching TRBD1. V was pared by 1 base and J by 3 bases, with 5 bases of the junction left unmatched. The CDR3 is made up of 15 amino acids. The germline gives CDR1 SGHNT, CDR2 YENEEA. The DNA of the CDR3 is TGTGCCAGCAGCTTAGGGGAGACAGGGAAAGAGACCCAGTACTTC. Encoded protein: CASSLGETGKETQYF. Variable domain in full (rest from reference TRBV11-3 and TRBJ2-5): EAGVVQSPRYKIIEKKQPVAFWCNPISGHNTLYWYLQNLGQGPELLIRYENEEAVDDSQLPKDRFSAERLKGVDSTLKIQPAELGDSAVYLCASSLGETGKETQYFGPGTRLLVL.

V gene TRBV27 combines with J gene TRBJ2-3, with D unclear. Germline values: CDR1 MNHEY, CDR2 SMNVEV (reference sequence). The CDR3 runs 15 residues. Trimming stripped 3 bases from V and 5 bases from J, with 15 bases between. CDR3 coding DNA: TGTGCCAGCAGTTTCCAAATTCCGACAAGAGATACGCAGTATTTT. It codes for CASSFQIPTRDTQYF.

J is TRBJ2-3 and V is TRBV27; D might be TRBD2 (5 bases). This CDR3 spans 13 amino acids. Trimming removed 3 bases at V and 7 bases at J, with 11 bases between. CDR1 and CDR2 from the germline V gene are MNHEY and SMNVEV (reference sequence). CDR3 DNA sequence: TGTGCCAGCAGTTTGGCTAGCCCCAATACGCAGTATTTT. Its translation: CASSLASPNTQYF.